Listed below are T cell receptor beta chains from one sample, sequenced in a study of shared clonotypes between healthy human individuals. Profiling relied on immunoSEQ multiplex PCR, and the TCRdb table lists in-frame clones only, not all of them. This table holds some 2,400,000 clones, about 94% found once. Source material: naive CD4+ T cells sorted from blood. The receptor source for this set is a man aged 18 to 30 in good health. The CDR3 runs from the conserved cysteine through the conserved F or W. D genes are given only for firm matches. Clone size is given for some rows only: seen once, a few or many times, or a class if the clone is expanded.

-,TRBD1,TRBV9,TRBJ2-5,CASSATGRYETQYF,TGTGCCAGCAGCGCGACAGGGCGGTACGAGACCCAGTACTTC
-,-,TRBV19,TRBJ2-2,CASSMRQLNTGELFF,TGTGCCAGTAGTATGAGGCAGTTGAACACCGGGGAGCTGTTTTTT
-,-,TRBV30,TRBJ1-6,CAWSVPLQVQGSANDSPLHF,TGTGCCTGGAGTGTACCGCTTCAGGTACAGGGCTCTGCGAACGATTCACCCCTCCACTTT
once,TRBD1,TRBV19,TRBJ1-2,CASSLGQGGYGYTF,TGTGCCAGTAGCCTTGGACAGGGAGGGTATGGCTACACCTTC
-,-,TRBV4-1,TRBJ1-5,CASSQDFLGFQPQHF,TGCGCCAGCAGCCAAGATTTTTTGGGGTTTCAGCCCCAGCATTTT
-,-,TRBV25-1,TRBJ1-4,CASSGHQGNNEKLFF,TGTGCCAGCAGCGGCCACCAGGGGAACAATGAAAAACTGTTTTTT
once,TRBD2,TRBV5-1,TRBJ2-7,CASSSAGLASYEQYF,TGCGCCAGCAGCTCCGCGGGACTAGCCTCCTACGAGCAGTACTTC
-,TRBD2,TRBV28,TRBJ2-3,CASSLYSSGSADTQYF,TGTGCCAGCAGTTTATATTCCAGCGGGAGTGCAGATACGCAGTATTTT
-,-,TRBV28,TRBJ2-7,CASSLGGNYEQYF,TGTGCCAGCAGTTTAGGGGGAAATTACGAGCAGTACTTC
-,-,TRBV7-9,TRBJ2-7,CASSLGRPAYEQYF,TGTGCCAGCAGCTTAGGCCGGCCCGCCTACGAGCAGTACTTC
-,TRBD1,TRBV27,TRBJ2-1,CASSFRGTGGFNEQFF,TGTGCCAGCAGTTTTCGGGGGACAGGGGGCTTTAATGAGCAGTTCTTC
-,TRBD1,TRBV2,TRBJ1-5,CASSDRGGGNQPQHF,TGTGCCAGCAGTGACCGAGGGGGCGGAAATCAGCCCCAGCATTTT
-,-,TRBV7-9,TRBJ2-2,CASSFDLLTGELFF,TGTGCCAGCAGCTTTGATCTGTTAACCGGGGAGCTGTTTTTT
-,TRBD1,TRBV4-3,TRBJ1-2,CASSQDARTGNYGYTF,TGCGCCAGCAGCCAAGATGCGCGGACAGGGAACTATGGCTACACCTTC
once,TRBD1,TRBV9,TRBJ1-2,CASSEREGAGYTF,TGTGCCAGCAGCGAAAGGGAGGGGGCAGGATACACCTTC
-,-,TRBV5-4,TRBJ2-2,CASSLEGHTGELFF,TGTGCCAGCAGCTTGGAAGGGCACACCGGGGAGCTGTTTTTT
-,-,TRBV5-1,TRBJ2-1,CASSLLSSSYNEQFF,TGCGCCAGCAGCTTATTGTCGAGCTCCTACAATGAGCAGTTCTTC
once,-,TRBV30,TRBJ1-6,CAWSPGDYNSPLHF,TGTGCCTGGAGTCCAGGGGACTATAATTCACCCCTCCACTTT
-,-,TRBV18,TRBJ2-7,CASSNREVYEQYF,TGTGCCAGCTCAAACAGGGAGGTCTACGAGCAGTACTTC
-,-,TRBV6-1,TRBJ2-2,CASSVTFSNTGELFF,TGTGCCAGCAGTGTAACCTTTTCCAACACCGGGGAGCTGTTTTTT
-,-,TRBV6-5,TRBJ1-5,CASSYSFQGAQPQHF,TGTGCCAGCAGTTACAGCTTCCAGGGCGCTCAGCCCCAGCATTTT
-,-,TRBV28,TRBJ1-3,CAHRTLSSGNTIYF,TGTGCCCACCGGACTCTCAGCTCTGGAAACACCATATATTTT
-,-,TRBV5-6,TRBJ1-5,CASSLGQQPQHF,TGTGCCAGCAGCTTGGGACAACAGCCCCAGCATTTT
-,-,TRBV6-1,TRBJ2-3,CASSRLGTDTQYF,TGTGCCAGCAGCCGACTAGGGACAGATACGCAGTATTTT
-,-,TRBV5-1,TRBJ2-3,CASSLDQITDTQYF,TGCGCCAGCAGCCTGGACCAAATCACAGATACGCAGTATTTT
-,-,TRBV6-1,TRBJ1-2,CASSERGIGYGYTF,TGTGCCAGCAGTGAAAGGGGAATAGGGTATGGCTACACCTTC
once,TRBD2,TRBV10-3,TRBJ2-3,CATTSGIDTQYF,TGTGCCACGACTAGCGGGATAGATACGCAGTATTTT
-,-,TRBV5-1,TRBJ1-3,CASSTLGVGGNTIYF,TGCGCCAGCAGCACCTTGGGGGTGGGCGGAAACACCATATATTTT
-,TRBD2,TRBV5-1,TRBJ2-5,CASSPGLAGVETQYF,TGCGCCAGCAGCCCGGGACTAGCGGGGGTAGAGACCCAGTACTTC
-,-,TRBV28,TRBJ2-7,CASTNRKGEQYF,TGTGCCAGCACCAACCGAAAGGGCGAGCAGTACTTC
once,-,TRBV29-1,TRBJ1-2,CSVAGGFGYTF,TGCAGCGTTGCTGGGGGGTTCGGCTACACCTTC
-,TRBD2,TRBV6-1,TRBJ2-7,CASRRTSGTYEQYF,TGTGCCAGCAGGAGAACTAGCGGTACCTACGAGCAGTACTTC
-,-,TRBV30,TRBJ2-4,CAWNTPRGIQYF,TGTGCCTGGAACACCCCTCGGGGCATTCAGTACTTC
-,TRBD2,TRBV7-9,TRBJ2-3,CASSSSGSGADTQYF,TGTGCCAGCAGCTCTAGCGGGAGCGGGGCAGATACGCAGTATTTT
-,-,TRBV2,TRBJ2-2,CASSEEGPYTGELFF,TGTGCCAGCAGTGAAGAGGGGCCCTACACCGGGGAGCTGTTTTTT
-,-,TRBV28,TRBJ1-1,CASIGGGGESSTEAFF,TGTGCCAGCATAGGAGGAGGAGGGGAAAGTTCCACTGAAGCTTTCTTT
-,-,TRBV25-1,TRBJ2-1,CASSPWTDSSYNEQFF,TGTGCCAGCAGCCCCTGGACAGATAGCTCCTACAATGAGCAGTTCTTC
-,TRBD1,TRBV5-4,TRBJ2-4,CASSLAGGQVNIQYF,TGTGCCAGCAGCCTGGCGGGCGGACAGGTCAACATTCAGTACTTC
-,-,TRBV30,TRBJ2-7,CAWSVGAGQYF,TGTGCCTGGAGTGTTGGCGCAGGGCAGTACTTC
-,-,TRBV6-1,TRBJ2-1,CASSSRPEQFF,TGTGCCAGCAGTTCCCGGCCTGAGCAGTTCTTC
-,TRBD2,TRBV5-6,TRBJ2-7,CASSFRTSGRSNSYEQYF,TGTGCCAGCAGCTTCAGGACTAGCGGGAGGTCGAACTCCTACGAGCAGTACTTC
-,-,TRBV15,TRBJ2-7,CATSRRLEAYEQYF,TGTGCCACCAGCAGACGCTTGGAAGCCTACGAGCAGTACTTC
-,TRBD1,TRBV28,TRBJ2-7,CASTPGQGDEQYF,TGTGCCAGCACCCCGGGACAGGGGGACGAGCAGTACTTC
-,-,TRBV6-6,TRBJ2-2,CASSKSPGELFF,TGTGCCAGCTCCAAAAGCCCCGGGGAGCTGTTTTTT
-,TRBD1,TRBV5-8,TRBJ1-2,CASSTPGGAYYGYTF,TGTGCCAGCAGCACCCCAGGGGGCGCTTACTATGGCTACACCTTC
-,-,TRBV15,TRBJ2-7,CATSIGGTGSSEQYF,TGTGCCACCAGCATCGGGGGTACAGGTTCATCCGAGCAGTACTTC
-,-,TRBV6-1,TRBJ2-5,CASVRGGGETQYF,TGTGCCAGCGTGAGAGGGGGGGGAGAGACCCAGTACTTC
-,TRBD1,TRBV5-5,TRBJ1-5,CASSPGQDNQPQHF,TGTGCCAGCAGCCCCGGACAGGACAATCAGCCCCAGCATTTT
-,TRBD1,TRBV5-6,TRBJ1-2,CASSARDRGGYGYTF,TGTGCCAGCAGCGCCAGGGACAGGGGTGGGTATGGCTACACCTTC
-,TRBD2,TRBV6-5,TRBJ2-7,CASRMTSGPYEQYF,TGTGCCAGCAGAATGACTAGCGGGCCCTACGAGCAGTACTTC
-,TRBD1,TRBV6-5,TRBJ2-7,CASSSGQGTLSEQYF,TGTGCCAGCAGTTCGGGACAGGGGACCTTATCCGAGCAGTACTTC
-,-,TRBV7-3,TRBJ2-6,CASSLEGGNVLTF,TGTGCCAGCAGCTTAGAGGGTGGCAACGTCCTGACTTTC
-,TRBD1,TRBV28,TRBJ2-1,CASSLQGAGHNEQFF,TGTGCCAGCAGTTTACAGGGGGCCGGACACAATGAGCAGTTCTTC
once,-,TRBV7-3,TRBJ2-7,CASSPYRRYEQYF,TGTGCCAGCAGCCCCTACAGGCGTTACGAGCAGTACTTC
-,TRBD1,TRBV7-9,TRBJ1-1,CASSRGQGVGNTEAFF,TGTGCCAGCAGCCGTGGACAGGGCGTTGGAAACACTGAAGCTTTCTTT